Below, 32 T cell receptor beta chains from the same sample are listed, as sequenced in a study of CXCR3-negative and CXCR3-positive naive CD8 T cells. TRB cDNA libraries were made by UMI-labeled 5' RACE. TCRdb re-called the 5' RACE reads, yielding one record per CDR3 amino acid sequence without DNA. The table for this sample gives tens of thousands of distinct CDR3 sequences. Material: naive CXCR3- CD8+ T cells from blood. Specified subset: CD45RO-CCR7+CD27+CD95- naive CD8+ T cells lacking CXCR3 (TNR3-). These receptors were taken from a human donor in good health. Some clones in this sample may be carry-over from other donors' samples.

The chain's CDR3 is CASSESAQTYNEQFF. The chain joins TRBV25-1 to TRBJ2-1. The germline V gene has CDR1 MGHDK and CDR2 SYGVNS. The CDR3 is 15 amino acids.

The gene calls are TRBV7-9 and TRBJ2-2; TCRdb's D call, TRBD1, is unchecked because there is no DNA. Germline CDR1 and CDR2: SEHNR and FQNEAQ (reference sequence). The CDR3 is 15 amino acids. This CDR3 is CASSRDRGSAGELFF.

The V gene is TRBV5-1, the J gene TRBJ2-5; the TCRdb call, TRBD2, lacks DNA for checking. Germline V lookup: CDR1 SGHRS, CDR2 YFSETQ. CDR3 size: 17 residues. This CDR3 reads CASSWGLAGLQQETQYF.

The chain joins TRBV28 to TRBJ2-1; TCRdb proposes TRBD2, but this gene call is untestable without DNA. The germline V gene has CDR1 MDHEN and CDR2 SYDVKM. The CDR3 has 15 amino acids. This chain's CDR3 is CASSLLPGGGNEQFF.

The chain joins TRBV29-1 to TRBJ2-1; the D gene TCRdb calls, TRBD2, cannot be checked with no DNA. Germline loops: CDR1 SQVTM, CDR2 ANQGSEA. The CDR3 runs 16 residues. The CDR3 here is CSVEAPGLAVYNEQFF.

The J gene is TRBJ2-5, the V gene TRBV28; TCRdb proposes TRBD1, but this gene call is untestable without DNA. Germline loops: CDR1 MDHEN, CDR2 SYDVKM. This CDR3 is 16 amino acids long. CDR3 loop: CASSFTRPWRPGTQYF.

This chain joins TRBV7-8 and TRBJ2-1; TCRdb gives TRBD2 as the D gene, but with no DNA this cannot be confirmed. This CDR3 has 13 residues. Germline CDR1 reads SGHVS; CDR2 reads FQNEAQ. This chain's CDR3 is CASSRSGDNEQFF.

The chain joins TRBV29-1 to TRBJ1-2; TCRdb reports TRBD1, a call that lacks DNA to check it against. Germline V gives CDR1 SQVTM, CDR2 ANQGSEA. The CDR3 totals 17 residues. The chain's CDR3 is CSVDRDRGRDINYGYTF.

CDR3 in amino acids: CSVEALEEVRVQETQYF. The rearrangement links TRBV29-1 to TRBJ2-5; TCRdb's D gene call, TRBD2, goes unchecked for lack of DNA. Germline V gene lookup returns CDR1 SQVTM and CDR2 ANQGSEA. The CDR3 is 17 amino acids.

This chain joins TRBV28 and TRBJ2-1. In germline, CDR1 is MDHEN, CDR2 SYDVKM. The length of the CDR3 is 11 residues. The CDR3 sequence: CASSSSGEQFF. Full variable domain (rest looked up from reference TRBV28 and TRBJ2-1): DVKVTQSSRYLVKRTGEKVFLECVQDMDHENMFWYRQDPGLGLRLIYFSYDVKMKEKGDIPEGYSVSREKKERFSLILESASTNQTSMYLCASSSSGEQFFGPGTRLTVL.

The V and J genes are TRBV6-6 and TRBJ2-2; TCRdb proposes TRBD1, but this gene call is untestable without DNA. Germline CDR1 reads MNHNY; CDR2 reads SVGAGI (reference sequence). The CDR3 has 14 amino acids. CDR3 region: CASGPGQNTGELFF.

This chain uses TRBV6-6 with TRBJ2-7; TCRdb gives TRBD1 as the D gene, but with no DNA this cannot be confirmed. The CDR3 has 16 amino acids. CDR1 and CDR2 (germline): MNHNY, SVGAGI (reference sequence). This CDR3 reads CASTSGPGPHGYEQYF.

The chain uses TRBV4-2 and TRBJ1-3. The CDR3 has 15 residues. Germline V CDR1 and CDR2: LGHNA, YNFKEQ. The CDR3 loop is CASSRTEFSGNTIYF.

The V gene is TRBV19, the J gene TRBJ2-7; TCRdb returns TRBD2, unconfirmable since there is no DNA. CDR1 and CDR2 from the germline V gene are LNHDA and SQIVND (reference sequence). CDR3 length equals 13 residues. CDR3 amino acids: CASSTAAGYEQYF.

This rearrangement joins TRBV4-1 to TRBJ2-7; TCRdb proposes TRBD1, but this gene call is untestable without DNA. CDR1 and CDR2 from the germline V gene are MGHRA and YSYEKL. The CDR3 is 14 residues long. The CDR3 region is CASSPTTGKDEQYF.

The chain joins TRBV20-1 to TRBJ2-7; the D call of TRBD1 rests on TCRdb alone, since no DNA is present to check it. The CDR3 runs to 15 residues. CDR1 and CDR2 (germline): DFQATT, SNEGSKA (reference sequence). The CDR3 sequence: CSAPLLWGATYEQYF.

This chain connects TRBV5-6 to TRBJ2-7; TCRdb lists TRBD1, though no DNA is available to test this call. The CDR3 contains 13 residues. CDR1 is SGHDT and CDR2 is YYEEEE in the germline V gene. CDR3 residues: CASRTGGTWEQYF.

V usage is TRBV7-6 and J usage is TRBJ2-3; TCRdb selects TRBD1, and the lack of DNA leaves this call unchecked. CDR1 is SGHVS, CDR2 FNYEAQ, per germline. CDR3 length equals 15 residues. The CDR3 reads CASSPNYGGADTQYF.

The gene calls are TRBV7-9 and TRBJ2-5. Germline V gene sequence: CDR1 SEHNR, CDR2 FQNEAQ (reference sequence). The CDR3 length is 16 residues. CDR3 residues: CASSLVSAAPQETQYF.

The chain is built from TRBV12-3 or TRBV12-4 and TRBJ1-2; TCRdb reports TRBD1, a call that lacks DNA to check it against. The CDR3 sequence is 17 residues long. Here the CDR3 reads CASSFGLKVGTAYGYTF.

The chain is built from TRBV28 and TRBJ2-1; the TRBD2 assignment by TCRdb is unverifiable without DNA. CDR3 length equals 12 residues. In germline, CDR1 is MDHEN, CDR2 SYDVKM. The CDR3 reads CASRERGAEQFF.

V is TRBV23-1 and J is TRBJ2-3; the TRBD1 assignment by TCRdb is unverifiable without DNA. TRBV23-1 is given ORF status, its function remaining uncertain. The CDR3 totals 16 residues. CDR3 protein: CASSQSRRGNTDTQYF.

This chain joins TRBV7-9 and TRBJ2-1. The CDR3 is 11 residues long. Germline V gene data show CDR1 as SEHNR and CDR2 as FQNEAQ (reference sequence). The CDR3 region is CASSLWASEFF.

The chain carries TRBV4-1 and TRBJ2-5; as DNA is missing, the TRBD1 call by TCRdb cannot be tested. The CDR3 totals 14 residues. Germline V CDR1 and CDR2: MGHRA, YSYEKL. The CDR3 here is CASSQHREVATQYF.

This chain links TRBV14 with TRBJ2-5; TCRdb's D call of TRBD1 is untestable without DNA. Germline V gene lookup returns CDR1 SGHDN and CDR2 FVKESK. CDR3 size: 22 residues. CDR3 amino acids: CASSRFRDKQDENPLQVETQYF. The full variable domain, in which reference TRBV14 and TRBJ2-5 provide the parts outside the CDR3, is EAGVTQFPSHSVIEKGQTVTLRCDPISGHDNLYWYRRVMGKEIKFLLHFVKESKQDESGMPNNRFLAERTGGTYSTLKVQPAELEDSGVYFCASSRFRDKQDENPLQVETQYFGPGTRLLVL.

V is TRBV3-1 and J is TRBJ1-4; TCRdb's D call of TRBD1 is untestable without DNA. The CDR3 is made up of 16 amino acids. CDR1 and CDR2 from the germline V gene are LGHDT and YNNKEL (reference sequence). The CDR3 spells CASSQEEGAINEKLFF.

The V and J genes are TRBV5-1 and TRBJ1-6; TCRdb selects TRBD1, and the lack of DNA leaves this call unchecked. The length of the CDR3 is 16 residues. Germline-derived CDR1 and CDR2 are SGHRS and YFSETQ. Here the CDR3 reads CASSSTGTAYNSPLHF.

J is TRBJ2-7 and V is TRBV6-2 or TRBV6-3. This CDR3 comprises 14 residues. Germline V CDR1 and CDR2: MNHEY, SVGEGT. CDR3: CASIHGRSPYEQYF.

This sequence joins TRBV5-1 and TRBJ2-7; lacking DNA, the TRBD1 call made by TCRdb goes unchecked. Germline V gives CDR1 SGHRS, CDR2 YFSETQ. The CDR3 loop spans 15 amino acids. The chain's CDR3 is CASSLAGDSTYEQYF.

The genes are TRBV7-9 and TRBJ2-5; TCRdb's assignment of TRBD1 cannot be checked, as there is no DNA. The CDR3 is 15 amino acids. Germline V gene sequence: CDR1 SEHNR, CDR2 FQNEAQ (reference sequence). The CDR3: CASSSEDRVGETQYF.

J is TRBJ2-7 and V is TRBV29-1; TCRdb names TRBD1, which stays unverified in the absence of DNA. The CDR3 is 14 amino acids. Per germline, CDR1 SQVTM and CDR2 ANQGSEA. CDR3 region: CSVELGQGPYEQYF.

The CDR3 reads CSARRRSSYEQYF. The gene calls are TRBV20-1 and TRBJ2-7. The CDR3 runs to 13 residues. Germline V gene lookup returns CDR1 DFQATT and CDR2 SNEGSKA (reference sequence).